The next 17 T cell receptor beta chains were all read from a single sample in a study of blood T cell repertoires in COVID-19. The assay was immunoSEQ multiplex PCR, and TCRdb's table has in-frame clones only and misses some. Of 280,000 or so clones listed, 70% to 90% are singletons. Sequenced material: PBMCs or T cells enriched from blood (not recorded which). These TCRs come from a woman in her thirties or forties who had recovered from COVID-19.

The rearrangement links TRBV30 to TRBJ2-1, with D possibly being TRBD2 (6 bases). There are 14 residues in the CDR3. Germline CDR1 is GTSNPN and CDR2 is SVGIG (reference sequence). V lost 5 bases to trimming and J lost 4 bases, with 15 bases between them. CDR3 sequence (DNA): TGTGCCTGGCAGTTTGCGGGGTATTACAATGAGCAGTTCTTC. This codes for CAWQFAGYYNEQFF.

CDR3 residues: CASSTPARGGSSQNIQYF. As DNA, the CDR3 is TGTGCCAGTAGTACGCCAGCCAGAGGGGGAAGTAGTCAAAACATTCAGTACTTC. The chain is built from TRBV19 and TRBJ2-4; D might be TRBD1 (6 bases). V lost 4 bases, J lost 5 bases, and 24 bases lay in between. This CDR3 region has 18 residues. Germline V gene sequence: CDR1 LNHDA, CDR2 SQIVND (reference sequence).

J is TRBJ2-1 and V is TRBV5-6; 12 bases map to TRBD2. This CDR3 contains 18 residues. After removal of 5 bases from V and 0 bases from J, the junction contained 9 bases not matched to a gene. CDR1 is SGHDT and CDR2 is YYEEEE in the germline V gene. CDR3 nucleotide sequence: TGTGCCAGCAGACGACTAGCGGGAGTGGGGAGCTCCTACAATGAGCAGTTCTTC. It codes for CASRRLAGVGSSYNEQFF.

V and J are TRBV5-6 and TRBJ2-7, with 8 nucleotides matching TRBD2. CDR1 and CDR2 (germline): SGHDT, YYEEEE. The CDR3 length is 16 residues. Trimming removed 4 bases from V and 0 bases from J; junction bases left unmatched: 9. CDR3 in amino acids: CASSTLTSGYSYEQYF. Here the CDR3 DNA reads TGTGCCAGCAGCACCTTAACTAGCGGATACTCCTACGAGCAGTACTTC.

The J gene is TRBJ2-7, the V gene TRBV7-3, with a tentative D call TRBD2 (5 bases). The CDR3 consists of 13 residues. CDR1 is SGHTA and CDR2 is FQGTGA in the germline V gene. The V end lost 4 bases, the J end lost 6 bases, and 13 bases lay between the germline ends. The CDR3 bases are TGTGCCAGCAGCTCAACACCCGAGGGCGAGCAGTACTTC. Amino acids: CASSSTPEGEQYF.

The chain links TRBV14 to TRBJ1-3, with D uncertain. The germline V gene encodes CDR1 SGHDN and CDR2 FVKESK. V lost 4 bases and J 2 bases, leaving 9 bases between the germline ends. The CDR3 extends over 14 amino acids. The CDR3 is CASSLQVAGNTIYF. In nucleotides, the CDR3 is TGTGCCAGCAGCCTGCAGGTAGCTGGAAACACCATATATTTT.

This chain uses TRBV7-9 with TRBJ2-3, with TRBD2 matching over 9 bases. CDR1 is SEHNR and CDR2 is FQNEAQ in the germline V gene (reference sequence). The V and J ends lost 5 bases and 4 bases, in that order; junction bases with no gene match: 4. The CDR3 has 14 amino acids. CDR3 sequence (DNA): TGTGCCAGCAGCGCCACTAGCGGGCCAGATACGCAGTATTTT. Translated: CASSATSGPDTQYF.

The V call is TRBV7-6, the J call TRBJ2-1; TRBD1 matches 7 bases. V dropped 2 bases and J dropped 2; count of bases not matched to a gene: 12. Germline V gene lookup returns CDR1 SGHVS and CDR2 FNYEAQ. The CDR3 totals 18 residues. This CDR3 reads CASSLRDSYVIPYNEQFF. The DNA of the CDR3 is TGTGCCAGCAGCTTAAGGGACAGCTACGTTATCCCCTACAATGAGCAGTTCTTC.

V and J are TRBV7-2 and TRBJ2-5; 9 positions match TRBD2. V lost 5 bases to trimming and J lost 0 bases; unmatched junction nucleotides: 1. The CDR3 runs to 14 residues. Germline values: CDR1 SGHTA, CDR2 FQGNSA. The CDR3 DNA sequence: TGTGCCAGCAGCGGGACTAGCCACCAAGAGACCCAGTACTTC. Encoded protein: CASSGTSHQETQYF.

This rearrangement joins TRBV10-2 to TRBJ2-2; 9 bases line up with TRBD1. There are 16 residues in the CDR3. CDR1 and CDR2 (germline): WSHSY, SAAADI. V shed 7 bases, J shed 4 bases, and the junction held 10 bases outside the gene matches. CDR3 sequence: CASKTGGQGATGELFF. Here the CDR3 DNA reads TGCGCCAGCAAGACGGGGGGACAGGGCGCCACCGGGGAGCTGTTTTTT.

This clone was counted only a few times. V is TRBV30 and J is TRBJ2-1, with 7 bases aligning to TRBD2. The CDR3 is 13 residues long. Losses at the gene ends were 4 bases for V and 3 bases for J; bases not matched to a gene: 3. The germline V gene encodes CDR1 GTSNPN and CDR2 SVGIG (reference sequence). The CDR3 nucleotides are TGTGCCTGGAATGGCGGGGGCTACAATGAGCAGTTCTTC. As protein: CAWNGGGYNEQFF.

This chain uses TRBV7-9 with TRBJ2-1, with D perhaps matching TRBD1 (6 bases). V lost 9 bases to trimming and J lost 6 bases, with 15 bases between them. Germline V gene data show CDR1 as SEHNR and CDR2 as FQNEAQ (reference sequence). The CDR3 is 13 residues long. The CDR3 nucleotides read TGTGCCAGTGGGCAGGGGTCGGTCAATGAGCAGTTCTTC. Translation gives CASGQGSVNEQFF.

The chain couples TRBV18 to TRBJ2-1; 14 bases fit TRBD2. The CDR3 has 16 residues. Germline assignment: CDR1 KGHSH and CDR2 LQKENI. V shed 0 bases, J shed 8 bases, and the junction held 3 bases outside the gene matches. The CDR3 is CASSPPGLAGAHEQFF. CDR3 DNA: TGTGCCAGCTCACCACCGGGACTAGCGGGAGCCCATGAGCAGTTCTTC. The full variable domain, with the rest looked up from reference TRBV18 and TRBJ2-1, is NAGVMQNPRHLVRRRGQEARLRCSPMKGHSHVYWYRQLPEEGLKFMVYLQKENIIDESGMPKERFSAEFPKEGPSILRIQQVVRGDSAAYFCASSPPGLAGAHEQFFGPGTRLTVL.

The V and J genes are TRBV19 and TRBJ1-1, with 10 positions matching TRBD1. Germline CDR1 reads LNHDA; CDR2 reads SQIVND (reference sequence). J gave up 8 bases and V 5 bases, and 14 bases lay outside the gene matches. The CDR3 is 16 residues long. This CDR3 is CASSAPRGQGIREAFF. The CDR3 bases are TGTGCCAGTAGTGCGCCTCGGGGACAGGGGATCCGAGAAGCTTTCTTT. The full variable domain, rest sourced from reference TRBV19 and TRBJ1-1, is DGGITQSPKYLFRKEGQNVTLSCEQNLNHDAMYWYRQDPGQGLRLIYYSQIVNDFQKGDIAEGYSVSREKKESFPLTVTSAQKNPTAFYLCASSAPRGQGIREAFFGQGTRLTVV.

The CDR3 DNA reads TGTGCCAGCAGCTTAGGGACTAGCGGGAGCACCGGGGAGCTGTTTTTT. Its translation is CASSLGTSGSTGELFF. This chain links TRBV7-3 with TRBJ2-2, with TRBD2 matching 14 bases. The length of the CDR3 is 16 residues. The germline gives CDR1 SGHTA, CDR2 FQGTGA. V lost 2 bases to trimming and J lost 4 bases; unmatched junction nucleotides: 0.

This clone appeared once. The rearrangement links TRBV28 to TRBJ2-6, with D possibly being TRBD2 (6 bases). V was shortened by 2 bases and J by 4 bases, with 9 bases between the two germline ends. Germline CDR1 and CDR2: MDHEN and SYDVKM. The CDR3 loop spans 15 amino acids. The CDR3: CASSLGGNGANVLTF. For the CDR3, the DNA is TGTGCCAGCAGTTTAGGCGGGAACGGGGCCAACGTCCTGACTTTC.

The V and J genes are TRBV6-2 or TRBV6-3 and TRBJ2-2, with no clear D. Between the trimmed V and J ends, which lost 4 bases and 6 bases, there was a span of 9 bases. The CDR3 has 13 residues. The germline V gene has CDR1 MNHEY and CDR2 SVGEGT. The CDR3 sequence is CASSSAGSGELFF. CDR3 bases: TGTGCCAGCAGTTCAGCAGGCTCCGGGGAGCTGTTTTTT.